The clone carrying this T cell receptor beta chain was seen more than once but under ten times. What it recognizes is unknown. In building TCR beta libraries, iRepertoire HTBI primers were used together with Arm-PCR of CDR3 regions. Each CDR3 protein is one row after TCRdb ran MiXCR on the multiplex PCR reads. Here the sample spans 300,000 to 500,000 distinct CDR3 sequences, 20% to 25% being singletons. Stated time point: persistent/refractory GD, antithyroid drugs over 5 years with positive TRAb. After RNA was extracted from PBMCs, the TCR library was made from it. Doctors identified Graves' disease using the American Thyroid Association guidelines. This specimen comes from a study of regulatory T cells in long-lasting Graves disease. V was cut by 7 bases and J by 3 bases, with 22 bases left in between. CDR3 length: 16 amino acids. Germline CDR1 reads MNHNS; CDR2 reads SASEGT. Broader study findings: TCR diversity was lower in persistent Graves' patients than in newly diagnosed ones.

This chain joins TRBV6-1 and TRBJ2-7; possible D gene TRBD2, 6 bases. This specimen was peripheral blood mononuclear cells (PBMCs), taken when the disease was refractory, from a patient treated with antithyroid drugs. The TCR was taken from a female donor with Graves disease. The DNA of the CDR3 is TGTGCCAGCAAATTAGCTGAACGTGGGGGGAGCTACGAGCAGTACTTC. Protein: CASKLAERGGSYEQYF.